This T cell receptor (beta chain) was identified during a study of shared clonotypes between healthy human individuals. Study in general: Donors had three CD4 naive, three CD4 memory, two CD8 naive and one CD8 memory plate apiece. Study-wide findings and caveats: Rarefaction demonstrated incomplete sorted-subset sequencing despite large depth.

The naive CD8 fraction comprised CD45RO-negative cells positively selected for CCR7 and excluded terminally differentiated effector memory CD45RA+ cells. None of the donors, who were healthy HIV-negative adults, had recently had acute infections or vaccinations. Every subset had its genomic DNA shared out evenly among several immunoSEQ plates. Clones were sequenced by immunoSEQ multiplex PCR, and TCRdb holds only the in-frame ones, with some missing. In the table there are 550,000 to 750,000 clones, just under 97% of which are singletons. This clone was recorded only once. No antigen is known for it. The V gene end was trimmed by 2 bases and the J gene end by 6 bases; junction bases not matched to a gene: 4. Germline-derived CDR1 and CDR2 are SGHTS and YDEGEE. The CDR3 has 13 amino acids.

The TCR comes from a woman in her 30s in good health. The genes are TRBV5-8 and TRBJ1-2, with 7 positions matching TRBD1. Input material: naive CD8+ T cells sorted from blood. CDR3 loop: CASSLGGADGYTF. CDR3 coding DNA: TGTGCCAGCAGCTTAGGGGGCGCGGATGGCTACACCTTC.